The 22 T cell receptor beta chains below come from one sample, sequenced in a study of blood T cells in healthy people across ages. Primers used in a second PCR of about 6 to 11 cycles were a sample-barcoded 5' primer and a J-beta primer mix. TCRdb re-derived calls from the 5' RACE reads in MiXCR, one entry per CDR3 protein. The table includes about 1,500,000 distinct CDR3 sequences, 42% detected once. Sequencing was carried out using blood. The receptors derive from a woman younger than 30 in good health.

With regard to this clonotype: A much larger clone is a single base away; this may be a read error. V is TRBV29-1 and J is TRBJ2-1; TRBD1 or TRBD2 may be the D gene (6 bases each). The germline gives CDR1 SQVTM, CDR2 ANQGSEA. The CDR3 is made up of 12 amino acids. CDR3 DNA: TGCAGAGTTGGGGGGCCTTCTATGGAGCAGTTCTTC. The encoded protein is CRVGGPSMEQFF.

This chain connects TRBV12-3 or TRBV12-4 to TRBJ2-1, with D uncertain. Deletions cut 7 bases from V and 0 bases from J, with 10 bases between. The CDR3 consists of 14 residues. CDR3 DNA: TGTGCCAGCACCCGGGCCCTCTCCTACAATGAGCAGTTCTTC. It codes for CASTRALSYNEQFF.

This clonotype was counted between two and nine times. This chain connects TRBV7-9 to TRBJ2-1, with 12 bases identical to TRBD2. Trimming cost V 5 bases and J 7 bases; bases outside gene matches: 6. The CDR3 totals 15 residues. CDR1 and CDR2 from the germline V gene are SEHNR and FQNEAQ (reference sequence). The CDR3 DNA follows: TGTGCCAGCAGCGCCCGACTAGCGGGAGAGAATGAGCAGTTCTTC. It codes for CASSARLAGENEQFF.

This clonotype was recorded a few times. V and J are TRBV7-9 and TRBJ2-7, with TRBD2 as a possible D gene (5 bases). The CDR3 runs to 14 residues. Trimming removed 1 base from V and 3 bases from J, with 10 bases in between. The V gene's germline CDR1 is SEHNR and CDR2 FQNEAQ (reference sequence). The CDR3 coding sequence is TGTGCCAGCAGCTTAGAGAGGGTAGTCTACGAGCAGTACTTC. This translates into CASSLERVVYEQYF.

The V and J genes are TRBV29-1 and TRBJ1-1; tentative D call: TRBD1 (5 bases). V was pared by 6 bases and J by 0 bases, with 11 bases between. CDR3 length: 13 amino acids. Germline CDR1 and CDR2: SQVTM and ANQGSEA. The chain's CDR3 is CSVAGSMNTEAFF. The CDR3 DNA is TGCAGCGTCGCAGGGTCCATGAACACTGAAGCTTTCTTT.

This clonotype showed up just a few times. The chain joins TRBV5-1 to TRBJ2-1; D is ambiguous. The CDR3 runs 16 residues. Per the germline V gene, CDR1 is SGHRS and CDR2 is YFSETQ. V lost 2 bases and J 9 bases, leaving 21 bases between the germline ends. The CDR3 is CASSLMDRTFVGEQFF. CDR3 DNA sequence: TGCGCCAGCAGCTTAATGGACCGGACCTTTGTGGGTGAGCAGTTCTTC.

The gene calls are TRBV29-1 and TRBJ2-1; no firm D call. The V gene lost 6 bases and the J gene lost 9 bases, with 18 bases spanning the gap. The CDR3 sequence is 13 residues long. Germline CDR1 reads SQVTM; CDR2 reads ANQGSEA. CDR3 in amino acids: CSVWAPRSGEQFF. The CDR3 coding sequence is TGCAGCGTATGGGCTCCCCGCTCCGGTGAGCAGTTCTTC.

V gene TRBV2 combines with J gene TRBJ2-4; maybe TRBD1 (6 bases). Trimming left V 2 bases short and J 14 bases short, with 19 bases between. Germline lookup yields CDR1 SNHLY and CDR2 FYNNEI. This CDR3 has 14 amino acids. Here the CDR3 DNA reads TGTGCCAGCAGTGAATATTCCGGGACACGCGAGGAGTACTTC. This codes for CASSEYSGTREEYF.

The chain is built from TRBV20-1 and TRBJ2-7; maybe TRBD2 (6 bases). CDR1 and CDR2 (germline): DFQATT, SNEGSKA (reference sequence). V lost 6 bases to trimming and J lost 3 bases, with 21 bases between them. The CDR3 loop spans 15 amino acids. The CDR3 DNA reads as TGCAGTGCCAGACCCCCGCGGCTAGCGAACTACGAGCAGTACTTC. This gives the protein CSARPPRLANYEQYF.

The chain joins TRBV20-1 to TRBJ2-7; 7 positions agree with TRBD2. The germline gives CDR1 DFQATT, CDR2 SNEGSKA (reference sequence). Trimming at V came to 5 bases and at J to 5 bases, leaving 15 bases not matched to a gene. This CDR3 contains 15 residues. This CDR3 reads CSARKLSGPLNEQYF. The CDR3 nucleotides are TGCAGTGCTCGGAAGCTTAGCGGGCCCCTCAACGAGCAGTACTTC.

Only a few counts were recorded for this clonotype. The chain carries TRBV24-1 and TRBJ2-2, with TRBD2 identical over 7 bases. The CDR3 runs to 12 residues. V shed 9 bases and J 3 bases; nucleotides not matched to a gene: 0. Germline lookup yields CDR1 KGHDR and CDR2 SFDVKD. The CDR3 loop reads CATRGDTGELFF. The CDR3 DNA follows: TGTGCCACCCGGGGGGACACCGGGGAGCTGTTTTTT.

The chain recombines TRBV2 with TRBJ1-2; no definite D call. CDR1 and CDR2 from the germline V gene are SNHLY and FYNNEI. The CDR3 covers 13 residues. V lost 3 bases and J 2 bases, leaving 7 bases between the germline ends. Here the CDR3 DNA reads TGTGCCAGCAGTGACGACAAGAACTATGGCTACACCTTC. Translation: CASSDDKNYGYTF.

This clonotype appeared a few times. The genes are TRBV4-1 and TRBJ2-1; 10 nucleotides align to TRBD2. Germline V gene data show CDR1 as MGHRA and CDR2 as YSYEKL. The J segment lost 3 bases and the V segment lost 4 bases, leaving 9 bases of the junction unmatched. The CDR3 totals 17 residues. The CDR3, as DNA: TGCGCCAGCAGCCCGCAAGCGGGGGGGCGAGACTACAATGAGCAGTTCTTC. Residues: CASSPQAGGRDYNEQFF.

In this sample, this clonotype turned up once. A much larger clone lies a single base off, so this may be a read error. The rearrangement uses TRBV9 and TRBJ2-3; 15 nucleotides align to TRBD2. The CDR3 loop spans 16 amino acids. The germline V gene has CDR1 SGDLS and CDR2 YYNGEE. In DNA, the CDR3 is TGTGCCAGCAGCGCGGGACTAGCGGGGGGCACAGATACGCGGTATTTT. Translating gives CASSAGLAGGTDTRYF.

J is TRBJ1-4 and V is TRBV12-3 or TRBV12-4, with D maybe TRBD1 (5 bases). V gave up 6 bases and J gave up 5 bases, with 19 bases separating them. The CDR3 consists of 16 residues. CDR3: CASRQPHGAYNEKLFF. CDR3 bases: TGTGCCAGCAGACAACCCCACGGGGCGTACAATGAAAAACTGTTTTTT.

This sequence joins TRBV7-9 and TRBJ2-5; TRBD1 aligns across 7 bases. The end of the DNA fits TRBJ2-7 better, so the J call may be wrong. Germline loops: CDR1 SEHNR, CDR2 FQNEAQ (reference sequence). This CDR3 contains 15 residues. This CDR3 is CASSLDAGGTYEQYF. CDR3 DNA sequence: TGTGCCAGCAGCCTCGATGCAGGGGGTACCTACGAGCAGTACTTC.

This clonotype has a handful of counts. The genes are TRBV6-2 or TRBV6-3 and TRBJ2-1, with 7 bases aligning to TRBD1. Germline V gene lookup returns CDR1 MNHEY and CDR2 SVGEGT. The V gene end was trimmed by 2 bases and the J gene end by 2 bases; junction bases not matched to a gene: 3. The CDR3 has 15 amino acids. CDR3 sequence (DNA): TGTGCCAGCAGTTACCGACAGGGACCCTACAATGAGCAGTTCTTC. Translated: CASSYRQGPYNEQFF.

The chain couples TRBV21-1 to TRBJ2-1. TRBV21-1 is a pseudogene locus. This CDR3 is built from 18 residues. CDR3 amino acids: CASSKRLDAIREYNEQFF. As DNA, the CDR3 is TGTGCCAGCAGCAAACGGCTCGATGCCATTCGAGAATACAATGAGCAGTTCTTC.

The rearrangement uses TRBV10-3 and TRBJ2-7; D may be TRBD2 (6 bases). CDR3 size: 15 residues. Trimming took 5 bases from V and 2 from J, leaving 16 bases between them. The germline CDR1 and CDR2 sequences are ENHRY and SYGVKD. The CDR3: CAISPSGLSTYEQYF. The CDR3 DNA sequence: TGTGCCATCAGTCCGTCGGGACTTAGCACCTACGAGCAGTACTTC.

There are a few counts of this clonotype. This chain uses TRBV15 with TRBJ2-5; TRBD2 agrees at 9 bases. The germline V gene encodes CDR1 LNHNV and CDR2 YYDKDF (reference sequence). The CDR3 spans 15 residues. V lost 1 base and J lost 5; bases outside the gene matches: 5. As DNA, the CDR3 is TGTGCCACCAGCAGAGGGATAGCGGGAGAGGAGACCCAGTACTTC. Its translation: CATSRGIAGEETQYF.

This chain joins TRBV20-1 and TRBJ1-2; unclear D gene. Germline CDR1 is DFQATT and CDR2 is SNEGSKA (reference sequence). V was trimmed by 6 bases and J by 4 bases, leaving 18 bases between them. The CDR3 totals 14 residues. The CDR3 coding sequence is TGCAGTGCCCCAGAGCGGCTGAAGTCCTATGGCTACACCTTC. Residues: CSAPERLKSYGYTF.

The chain has TRBV25-1 and TRBJ2-7; D is tentatively TRBD1 or TRBD2 (5 bases each). The CDR3 has 14 residues. Trimming cost V 4 bases and J 5 bases, with 15 bases left between them. The germline gives CDR1 MGHDK, CDR2 SYGVNS. The CDR3 sequence is CASSGTGPLDEQYF. The CDR3 DNA follows: TGTGCCAGCAGTGGGACGGGACCTCTGGACGAGCAGTACTTC.